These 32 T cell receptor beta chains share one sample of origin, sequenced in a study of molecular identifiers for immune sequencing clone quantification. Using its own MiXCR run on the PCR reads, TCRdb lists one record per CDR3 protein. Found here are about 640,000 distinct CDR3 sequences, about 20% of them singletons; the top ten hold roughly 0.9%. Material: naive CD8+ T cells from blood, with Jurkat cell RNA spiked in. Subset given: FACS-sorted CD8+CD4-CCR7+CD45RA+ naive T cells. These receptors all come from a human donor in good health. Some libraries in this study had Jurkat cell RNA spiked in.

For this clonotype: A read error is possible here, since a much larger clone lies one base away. In nucleotides, the CDR3 is TGTGCCTGGAGTGTGGACCGCTACACCGGGGAGCTGTTTTTT. It encodes CAWSVDRYTGELFF. The rearrangement uses TRBV30 and TRBJ2-2; D unresolved. From germline, CDR1 is GTSNPN and CDR2 SVGIG (reference sequence). CDR3 length: 14 amino acids. V was cut by 0 bases and J by 3 bases, with 8 bases left in between.

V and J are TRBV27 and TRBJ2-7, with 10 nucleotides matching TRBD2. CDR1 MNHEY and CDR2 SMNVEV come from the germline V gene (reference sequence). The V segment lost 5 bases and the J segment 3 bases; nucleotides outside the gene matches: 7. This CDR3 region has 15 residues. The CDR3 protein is CASSPLAGDYYEQYF. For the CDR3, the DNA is TGTGCCAGCAGTCCTCTAGCGGGGGACTACTACGAGCAGTACTTC.

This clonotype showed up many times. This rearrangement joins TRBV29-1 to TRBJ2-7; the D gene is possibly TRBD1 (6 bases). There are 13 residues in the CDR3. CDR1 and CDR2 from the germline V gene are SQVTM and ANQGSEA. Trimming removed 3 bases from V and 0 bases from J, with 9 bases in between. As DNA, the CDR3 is TGCAGCGTTGACGGGGACAACTCCTACGAGCAGTACTTC. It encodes CSVDGDNSYEQYF.

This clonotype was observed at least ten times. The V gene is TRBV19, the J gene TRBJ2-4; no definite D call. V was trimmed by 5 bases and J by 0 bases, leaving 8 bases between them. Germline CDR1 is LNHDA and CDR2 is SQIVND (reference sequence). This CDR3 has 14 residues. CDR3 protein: CASSHSEAKNIQYF. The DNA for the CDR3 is TGTGCCAGTAGTCACAGCGAAGCCAAAAACATTCAGTACTTC.

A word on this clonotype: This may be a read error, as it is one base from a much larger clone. The CDR3 here is CASSLEMVSGYYYGYAF. The CDR3, as DNA: TGTGCCAGCAGCTTAGAGATGGTTTCGGGATACTATTATGGCTACGCCTTC. The chain is built from TRBV7-6 and TRBJ1-2; D gene ambiguous. The CDR3 runs to 17 residues. The V gene's germline CDR1 is SGHVS and CDR2 FNYEAQ.

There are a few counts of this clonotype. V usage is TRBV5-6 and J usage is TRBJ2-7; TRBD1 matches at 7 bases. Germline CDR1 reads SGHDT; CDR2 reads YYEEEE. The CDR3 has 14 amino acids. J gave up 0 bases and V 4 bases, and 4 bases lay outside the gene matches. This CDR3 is CASSGGQSSYEQYF. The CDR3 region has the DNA TGTGCCAGCAGCGGGGGACAGAGCTCCTACGAGCAGTACTTC.

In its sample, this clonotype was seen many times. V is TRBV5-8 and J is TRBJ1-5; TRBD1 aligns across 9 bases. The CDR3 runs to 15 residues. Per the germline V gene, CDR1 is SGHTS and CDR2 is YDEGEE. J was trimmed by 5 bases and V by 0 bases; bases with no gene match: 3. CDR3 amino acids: CASSLVGTGYQPQHF. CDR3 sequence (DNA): TGTGCCAGCAGCTTGGTAGGGACAGGGTATCAGCCCCAGCATTTT.

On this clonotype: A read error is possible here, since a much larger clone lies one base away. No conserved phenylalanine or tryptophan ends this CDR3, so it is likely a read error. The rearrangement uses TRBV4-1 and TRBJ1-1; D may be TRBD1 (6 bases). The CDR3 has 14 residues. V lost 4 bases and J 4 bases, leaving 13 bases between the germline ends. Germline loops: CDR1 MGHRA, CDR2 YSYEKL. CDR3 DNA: TGCGCCAGCAGCCCAAAGAGGGGGTCCACTGAAGCTTTCCTT. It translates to CASSPKRGSTEAFL.

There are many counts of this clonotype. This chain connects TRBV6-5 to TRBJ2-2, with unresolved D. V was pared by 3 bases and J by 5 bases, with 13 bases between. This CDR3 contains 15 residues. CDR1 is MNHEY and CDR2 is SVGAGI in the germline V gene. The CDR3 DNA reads TGTGCCAGCAGTTATTGGGCCCTGGGTACCGGGGAGCTGTTTTTT. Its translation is CASSYWALGTGELFF.

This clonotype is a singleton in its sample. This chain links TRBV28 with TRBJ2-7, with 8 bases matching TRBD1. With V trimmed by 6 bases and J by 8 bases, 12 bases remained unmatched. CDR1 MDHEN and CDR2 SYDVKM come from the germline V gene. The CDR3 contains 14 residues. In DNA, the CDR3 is TGTGCCAGCAGCCTAGCCGACAGGGGTTACAAGCAGTACTTC. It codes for CASSLADRGYKQYF.

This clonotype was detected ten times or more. The DNA for the CDR3 is TGCAGCGTGACGGGACTAGTCCCCACCTCCTACAATGAGCAGTTCTTC. It yields the protein CSVTGLVPTSYNEQFF. The V and J genes are TRBV29-1 and TRBJ2-1; 8 bases line up with TRBD2. Trimming took 6 bases from V and 0 from J; bases not matched to a gene: 10. The CDR3 has 16 amino acids. Germline CDR1 reads SQVTM; CDR2 reads ANQGSEA.

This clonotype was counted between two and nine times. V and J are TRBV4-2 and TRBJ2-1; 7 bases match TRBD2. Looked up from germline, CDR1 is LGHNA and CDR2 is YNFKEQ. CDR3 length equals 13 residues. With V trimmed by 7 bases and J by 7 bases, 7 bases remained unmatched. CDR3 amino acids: CASKAGFWNEQFF. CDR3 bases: TGTGCCAGCAAAGCGGGATTTTGGAATGAGCAGTTCTTC.

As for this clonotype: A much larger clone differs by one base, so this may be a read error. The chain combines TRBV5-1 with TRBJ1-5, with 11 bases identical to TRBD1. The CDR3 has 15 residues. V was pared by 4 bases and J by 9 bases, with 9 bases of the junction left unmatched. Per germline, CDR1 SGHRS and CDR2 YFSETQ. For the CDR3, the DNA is TGCGCCAGCAGCCCGGACAGGGGGCCTGATCGGCCCCAGCATTTT. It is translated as CASSPDRGPDRPQHF.

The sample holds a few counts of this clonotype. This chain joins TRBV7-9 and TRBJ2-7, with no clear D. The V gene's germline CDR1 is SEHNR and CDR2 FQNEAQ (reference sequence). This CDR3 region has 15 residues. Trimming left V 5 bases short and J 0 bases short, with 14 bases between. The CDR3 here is CASSPQVQSSYEQYF. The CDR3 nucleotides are TGTGCCAGCAGCCCTCAGGTCCAGAGCTCCTACGAGCAGTACTTC.

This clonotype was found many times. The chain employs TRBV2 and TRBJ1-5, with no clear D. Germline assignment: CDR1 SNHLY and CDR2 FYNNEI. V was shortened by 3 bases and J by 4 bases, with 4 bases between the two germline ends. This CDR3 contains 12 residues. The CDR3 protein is CASSDENQPQHF. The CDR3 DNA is TGTGCCAGCAGTGATGAGAATCAGCCCCAGCATTTT.

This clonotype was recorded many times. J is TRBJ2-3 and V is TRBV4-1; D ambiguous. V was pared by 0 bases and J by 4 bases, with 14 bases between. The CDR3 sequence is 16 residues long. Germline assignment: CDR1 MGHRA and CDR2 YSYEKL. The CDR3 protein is CASSQDPLGISDTQYF. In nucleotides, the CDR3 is TGCGCCAGCAGCCAAGATCCCCTGGGGATTTCAGATACGCAGTATTTT.

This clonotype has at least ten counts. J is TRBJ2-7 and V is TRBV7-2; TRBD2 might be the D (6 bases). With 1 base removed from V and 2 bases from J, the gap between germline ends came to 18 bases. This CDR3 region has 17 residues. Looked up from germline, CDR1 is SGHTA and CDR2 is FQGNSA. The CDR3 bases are TGTGCCAGCAGCTTAGTTTTGGGGACGGGGGACCCCTACGAGCAGTACTTC. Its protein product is CASSLVLGTGDPYEQYF.

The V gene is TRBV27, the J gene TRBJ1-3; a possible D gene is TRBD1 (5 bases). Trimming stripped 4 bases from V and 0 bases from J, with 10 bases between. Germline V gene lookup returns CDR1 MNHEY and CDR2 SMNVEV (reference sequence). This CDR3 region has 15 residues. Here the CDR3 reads CASSSKGFSGNTIYF. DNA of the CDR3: TGTGCCAGCAGTTCCAAGGGGTTCTCTGGAAACACCATATATTTT.

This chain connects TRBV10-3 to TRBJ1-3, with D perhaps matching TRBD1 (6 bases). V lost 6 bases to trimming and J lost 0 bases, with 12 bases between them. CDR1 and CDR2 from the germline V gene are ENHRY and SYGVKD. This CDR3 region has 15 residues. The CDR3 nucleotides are TGTGCCATCAGGACCGGACAGAGCTCTGGAAACACCATATATTTT. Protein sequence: CAIRTGQSSGNTIYF.

CDR3 sequence reads: CASSALGQKAGETQYF. The CDR3 region has the DNA TGTGCCAGCAGCGCACTCGGACAGAAAGCCGGAGAGACCCAGTACTTC. The chain links TRBV9 to TRBJ2-5; D may be TRBD1 (6 bases). Trimming took off 3 bases at V and 4 bases at J, with 19 bases between the two ends. This CDR3 is 16 amino acids long. CDR1 and CDR2 from the germline V gene are SGDLS and YYNGEE.

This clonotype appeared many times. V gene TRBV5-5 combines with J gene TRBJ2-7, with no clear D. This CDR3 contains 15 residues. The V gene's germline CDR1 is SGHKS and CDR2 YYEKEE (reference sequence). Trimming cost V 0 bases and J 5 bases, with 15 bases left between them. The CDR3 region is CASSLGHPPSDEQYF. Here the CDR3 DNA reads TGTGCCAGCAGCTTGGGACACCCGCCGTCAGACGAGCAGTACTTC.

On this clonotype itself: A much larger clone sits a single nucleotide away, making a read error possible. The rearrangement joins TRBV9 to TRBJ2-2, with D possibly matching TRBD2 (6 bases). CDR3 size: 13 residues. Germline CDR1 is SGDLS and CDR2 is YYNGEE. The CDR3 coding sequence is TGTGCCGGCAGCGCAGCGGGCTCCGGGGAGCTGTTTTTT. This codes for CAGSAAGSGELFF.

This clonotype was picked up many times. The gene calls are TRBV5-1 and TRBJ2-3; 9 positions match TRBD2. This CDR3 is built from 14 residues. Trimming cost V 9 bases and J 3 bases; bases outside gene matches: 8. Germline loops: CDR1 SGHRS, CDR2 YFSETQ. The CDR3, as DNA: TGCGCCACCACTAGCGGGTTTGGAACAGATACGCAGTATTTT. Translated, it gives CATTSGFGTDTQYF.

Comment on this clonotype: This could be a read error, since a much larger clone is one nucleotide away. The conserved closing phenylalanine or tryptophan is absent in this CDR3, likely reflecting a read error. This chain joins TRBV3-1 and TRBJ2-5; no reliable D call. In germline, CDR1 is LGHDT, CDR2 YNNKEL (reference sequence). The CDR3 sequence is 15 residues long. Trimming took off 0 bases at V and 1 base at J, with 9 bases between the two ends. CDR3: CASSQDLATQETQYS. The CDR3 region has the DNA TGTGCCAGCAGCCAAGATTTGGCGACCCAAGAGACCCAGTACTCC.

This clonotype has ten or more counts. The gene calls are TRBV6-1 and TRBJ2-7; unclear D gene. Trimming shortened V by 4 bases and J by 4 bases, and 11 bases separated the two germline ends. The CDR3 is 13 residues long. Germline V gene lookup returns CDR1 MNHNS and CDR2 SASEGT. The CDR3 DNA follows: TGTGCCAGCAGTGTGACATCGGAGTACGAGCAGTACTTC. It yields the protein CASSVTSEYEQYF.

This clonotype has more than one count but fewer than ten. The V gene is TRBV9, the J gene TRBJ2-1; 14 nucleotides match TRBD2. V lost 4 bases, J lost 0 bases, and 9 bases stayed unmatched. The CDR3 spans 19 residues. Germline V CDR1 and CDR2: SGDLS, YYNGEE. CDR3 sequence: CASSPGLAGVVSSYNEQFF. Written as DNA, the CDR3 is TGTGCCAGCAGCCCGGGACTAGCGGGGGTAGTAAGCTCCTACAATGAGCAGTTCTTC.

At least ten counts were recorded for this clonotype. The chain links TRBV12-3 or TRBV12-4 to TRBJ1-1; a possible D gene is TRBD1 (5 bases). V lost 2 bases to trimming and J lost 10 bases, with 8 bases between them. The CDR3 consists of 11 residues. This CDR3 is CASSLQGRAFF. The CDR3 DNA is TGTGCCAGCAGTTTACAGGGAAGAGCTTTCTTT.

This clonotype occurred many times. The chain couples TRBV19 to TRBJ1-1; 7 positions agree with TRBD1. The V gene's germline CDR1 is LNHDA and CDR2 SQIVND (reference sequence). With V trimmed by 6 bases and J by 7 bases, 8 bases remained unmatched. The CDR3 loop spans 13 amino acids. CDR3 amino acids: CASSPGTALEAFF. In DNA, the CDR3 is TGTGCCAGTAGCCCCGGGACAGCCCTTGAAGCTTTCTTT.

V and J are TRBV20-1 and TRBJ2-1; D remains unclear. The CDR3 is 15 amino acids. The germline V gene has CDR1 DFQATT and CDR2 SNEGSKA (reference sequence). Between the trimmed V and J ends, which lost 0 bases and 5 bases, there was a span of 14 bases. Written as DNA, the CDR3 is TGCAGTGCTAGAGAGTTTAGCAGGACGGACAATGAGCAGTTCTTC. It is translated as CSAREFSRTDNEQFF.

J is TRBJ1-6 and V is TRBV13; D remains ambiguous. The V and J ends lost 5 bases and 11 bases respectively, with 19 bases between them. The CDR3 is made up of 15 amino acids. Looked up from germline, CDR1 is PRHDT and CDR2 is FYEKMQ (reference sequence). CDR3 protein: CASSPLRSHYPPLHF. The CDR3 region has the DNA TGTGCCAGCAGCCCCCTCAGGTCCCATTATCCACCCCTCCACTTT.

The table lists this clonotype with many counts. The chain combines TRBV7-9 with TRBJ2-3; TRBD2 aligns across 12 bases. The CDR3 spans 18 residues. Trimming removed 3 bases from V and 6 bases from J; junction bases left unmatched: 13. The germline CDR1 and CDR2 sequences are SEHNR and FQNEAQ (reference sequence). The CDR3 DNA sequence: TGTGCCAGCAGCTTGGCAATCAGGACTAGCGGGACATCCGATACGCAGTATTTT. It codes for CASSLAIRTSGTSDTQYF.

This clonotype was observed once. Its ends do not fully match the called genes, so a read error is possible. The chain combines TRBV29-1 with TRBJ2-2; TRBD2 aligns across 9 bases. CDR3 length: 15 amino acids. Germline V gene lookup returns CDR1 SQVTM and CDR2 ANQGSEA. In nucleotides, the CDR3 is TGCAGCGTTGAGTTGCGGGAGGGCCGAAACGGGGGGCTGTTTTTT. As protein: CSVELREGRNGGLFF.